This TCR beta chain was retrieved from a study of OX40 agonist ivuxolimab in advanced cancers. Looking at the study overall: Anti-PD-1, anti-PD-L1 or anti-CTLA-4 therapy given earlier was allowed, and approximately 43% had some. The study reported partial responses in three patients: one hepatocellular carcinoma, two cutaneous melanoma.

Study-wide findings and caveats: At 0.1 to 3.0 mg/kg and by week 6, CD4+ and CD8+ T cells in the blood had expanded clonally. Expanded clones were, on average, more numerous in CD8+ T cells than in CD4+.

On this clone itself: Antigen: not known.

The assay was immunoSEQ multiplex PCR, and TCRdb's table has in-frame clones only and misses some. The sample has tens of thousands of clones, around 86% seen once. V was cut by 3 bases and J by 0 bases, with 10 bases left in between. The CDR3 has 14 amino acids. Germline V gene lookup returns CDR1 SQVTM and CDR2 ANQGSEA. The rearrangement joins TRBV29-1 to TRBJ2-3, with D maybe TRBD2 (5 bases). The sequencing used CD4+ or CD8+ T cells sorted from blood, collected in a trial of the OX40 agonist ivuxolimab. The receptor comes from an adult with an advanced solid tumor such as melanoma, head and neck, liver or kidney cancer. The CDR3: CSVDPAASTDTQYF. The CDR3, as DNA: TGCAGCGTTGATCCAGCGGCTAGCACAGATACGCAGTATTTT.